These 11 T cell receptor beta chains share one sample of origin, sequenced in a study of CD8+CD57+ T cells in acquired aplastic anemia. TCR beta VDJ and CDR3 profiles were obtained from a genomic DNA template. From the reads, TCRdb called clonotypes with MiXCR, one entry per CDR3 protein. The data hold 150,000 or so distinct CDR3 sequences, with roughly 48% observed a single time. Previously, flow cytometry had revealed CD8+CD57+ cell expansion in the patients chosen for sequencing. The sequencing input was sorted CD4+, CD8+, or CD8+CD57+ T cells (not recorded which) from PBMCs. Receptors were obtained from a human donor with aplastic anemia.

The J gene is TRBJ2-2, the V gene TRBV9; D unresolved. The CDR3 has 13 residues. The germline V gene has CDR1 SGDLS and CDR2 YYNGEE. Trimming pared 0 bases from V and 6 bases from J, leaving 6 bases between. As DNA, the CDR3 is TGTGCCAGCAGCGTAGAGTTCCCCGGGGAGCTGTTTTTT. The encoded protein is CASSVEFPGELFF.

On this clonotype itself: One junction end does not reproduce the germline sequence, and a read error may be involved. The rearrangement uses TRBV2 and TRBJ2-3; D is undetermined. The CDR3 contains 13 residues. Germline V CDR1 and CDR2: SNHLY, FYNNEI. The CDR3 loop is CASSEGWGDTQYF. DNA for the CDR3: TGTGCCAGCAGCGAAGGGTGGGGAGATACGCAGTATTTT.

The gene calls are TRBV9 and TRBJ1-1; no firm D call. The CDR3 is 14 residues long. CDR1 and CDR2 (germline): SGDLS, YYNGEE. The V gene lost 0 bases and the J gene lost 1 base, with 7 bases spanning the gap. The CDR3 nucleotides read TGTGCCAGCAGCGTAGAGGTGAGGAACACTGAAGCTTTCTTT. It codes for CASSVEVRNTEAFF.

The sample holds many counts of this clonotype. This chain joins TRBV5-8 and TRBJ2-5; D possibly corresponds to TRBD2 (6 bases). This CDR3 contains 17 residues. Deletions cut 0 bases from V and 2 bases from J, with 17 bases between. Germline lookup yields CDR1 SGHTS and CDR2 YDEGEE. In DNA, the CDR3 is TGTGCCAGCAGCTTGGGGGTTGCGGGGAGAGAACAAGAGACCCAGTACTTC. As protein: CASSLGVAGREQETQYF.

CDR3 nucleotides: TGTGCGACCAGGGTCTTGGAGACCCAGTACTTC. Encoded protein: CATRVLETQYF. The chain recombines TRBV2 with TRBJ2-5; D perhaps matches TRBD1 (5 bases). The CDR3 has 11 residues. Germline-derived CDR1 and CDR2 are SNHLY and FYNNEI.

This clonotype was observed many times. The chain is built from TRBV15 and TRBJ1-2; TRBD1 agrees at 10 bases. V shed 0 bases, J shed 0 bases, and the junction held 4 bases outside the gene matches. This CDR3 region has 17 residues. The germline V gene has CDR1 LNHNV and CDR2 YYDKDF (reference sequence). The CDR3: CATSRDGQGGANYGYTF. CDR3 DNA: TGTGCCACCAGCAGAGATGGACAGGGGGGGGCTAACTATGGCTACACCTTC.

This clonotype was seen repeatedly, ten times or more. V usage is TRBV20-1 and J usage is TRBJ2-6; no clear D. CDR1 and CDR2 (germline): DFQATT, SNEGSKA (reference sequence). Trimming stripped 6 bases from V and 1 base from J, with 10 bases between. CDR3 size: 14 residues. CDR3 loop: CSAGPGSGANVLTF. Written as DNA, the CDR3 is TGCAGTGCGGGCCCCGGTTCTGGGGCCAACGTCCTGACTTTC.

This clonotype is a singleton in its sample. The gene calls are TRBV29-1 and TRBJ2-7; 8 bases match TRBD1. With 7 bases clipped from V and 2 bases from J, the junction kept 4 bases outside the gene matches. Germline CDR1 is SQVTM and CDR2 is ANQGSEA. This CDR3 comprises 12 residues. The CDR3 nucleotides read TGCAGCGCCCTGACAGGGGCCTACGAGCAGTACTTC. Residues: CSALTGAYEQYF.

This clonotype came up many times. V gene TRBV19 combines with J gene TRBJ2-5; D is uncertain. CDR3 size: 12 residues. The germline V gene encodes CDR1 LNHDA and CDR2 SQIVND (reference sequence). The V end lost 4 bases, the J end lost 1 base, and 4 bases lay between the germline ends. The CDR3 coding sequence is TGTGCCAGTAGTACCGGCCAAGAGACCCAGTACTTC. Its translation is CASSTGQETQYF.

The chain carries TRBV29-1 and TRBJ2-1; 9 positions match TRBD2. CDR3 length: 12 residues. Germline loops: CDR1 SQVTM, CDR2 ANQGSEA. The CDR3: CRVAGDFNEQFF. For the CDR3, the DNA is TGCAGGGTAGCGGGAGATTTCAATGAGCAGTTCTTC.

The chain recombines TRBV15 with TRBJ1-1, with D hard to call. Looked up from germline, CDR1 is LNHNV and CDR2 is YYDKDF (reference sequence). Deletions cut 10 bases from V and 6 bases from J, with 18 bases between. The CDR3 spans 13 residues. CDR3: CAIERGVFAEAFF. CDR3 DNA sequence: TGTGCCATCGAGCGGGGAGTGTTTGCTGAAGCTTTCTTT.